One sample yielded the 8 T cell receptor beta chains listed below, sequenced in a study of shared clonotypes between healthy human individuals (dated by TCRdb to the early 2020s). CD8 naive samples were CD45RO-negative cells positively selected for CCR7, giving a CD45RA+CCR7+ population that excluded TemRA cells. Library preparation employed the immunoSEQ multiplex PCR assay. The source is immuneACCESS, and TCRdb retained only in-frame sequences with V and J called. Part of the clones is not carried over; for the studies checked, unresolved V genes explain less than half of this, and the remainder is unexplained. The sample table lists 1.5 million to 2.5 million clones, 85% to 95% of them with a count of one. The ten largest clones take up roughly 1.2% of the sample. The sequencing input was naive CD8+ T cells sorted from blood. According to the study, the label for this sample's cell subset or site signals: CD45RA+CCR7+. The origin of the receptors is a man between 18 and 29 years old in good health.

The table lists this clone with a count of one. The chain couples TRBV2 to TRBJ2-3; 9 bases line up with TRBD2. V trimming: 6 bases; J trimming: 2 bases; junction bases outside the gene matches: 6. CDR1 SNHLY and CDR2 FYNNEI come from the germline V gene. CDR3 length: 15 residues. The CDR3 here is CASSWVAGVTDTQYF. The DNA for the CDR3 is TGTGCCAGCAGCTGGGTAGCGGGGGTCACAGATACGCAGTATTTT. Full variable domain (missing parts from reference TRBV2 and TRBJ2-3): EPEVTQTPSHQVTQMGQEVILRCVPISNHLYFYWYRQILGQKVEFLVSFYNNEISEKSEIFDDQFSVERPDGSNFTLKIRSTKLEDSAMYFCASSWVAGVTDTQYFGPGTRLTVL.

This rearrangement joins TRBV6-5 to TRBJ2-1, with 9 bases fitting TRBD2. The V segment lost 5 bases and the J segment 9 bases; nucleotides outside the gene matches: 8. The V gene's germline CDR1 is MNHEY and CDR2 SVGAGI. The CDR3 sequence is 14 residues long. The CDR3 DNA follows: TGTGCCAGCAGTGACGGGCTAGCGGGAAGTGAGCAGTTCTTC. Its translation: CASSDGLAGSEQFF.

This sequence joins TRBV11-2 and TRBJ1-1, with a tentative D call TRBD1 (6 bases). The CDR3 is 13 residues long. V lost 1 base and J lost 7, with 10 bases in between. From germline, CDR1 is SGHAT and CDR2 FQNNGV. The CDR3, as DNA: TGTGCCAGCAGCTTAGTGGAAGGGGGTGAAGCTTTCTTT. As protein: CASSLVEGGEAFF.

This rearrangement joins TRBV7-9 to TRBJ2-7, with D possibly matching TRBD2 (5 bases). V was clipped by 3 bases and J by 7 bases, with 19 bases between them. The CDR3 has 15 amino acids. Germline V lookup: CDR1 SEHNR, CDR2 FQNEAQ (reference sequence). The CDR3 DNA reads as TGTGCCAGCAGCTTGGATTACGGAAGGACGGGAGAGCAGTACTTC. The encoded protein is CASSLDYGRTGEQYF.

This clone occurred once. The chain has TRBV7-2 and TRBJ1-2, with D possibly being TRBD1 (6 bases). This CDR3 comprises 13 residues. Germline CDR1 and CDR2: SGHTA and FQGNSA. Trimming left V 3 bases short and J 6 bases short, with 11 bases between. CDR3 bases: TGTGCCAGCAGCTTCATCCAGGGGCATGGCTACACCTTC. Amino acid sequence: CASSFIQGHGYTF.

This clone was recorded only once. This chain links TRBV7-9 with TRBJ1-1, with a possible D match to TRBD1 (6 bases). CDR1 and CDR2 (germline): SEHNR, FQNEAQ (reference sequence). This CDR3 region has 16 residues. V lost 5 bases, J lost 0 bases, and 16 bases lay in between. The CDR3 sequence is CASSPEGQSMNTEAFF. DNA for the CDR3: TGTGCCAGCAGCCCAGAAGGACAGAGCATGAACACTGAAGCTTTCTTT.

The chain combines TRBV27 with TRBJ1-1; 10 nucleotides match TRBD1. The V segment lost 4 bases and the J segment 0 bases; nucleotides outside the gene matches: 5. Germline V gene sequence: CDR1 MNHEY, CDR2 SMNVEV (reference sequence). CDR3 size: 16 residues. In DNA form, the CDR3 reads TGTGCCAGCAGTTGGGGGACAGGGGCGATGAACACTGAAGCTTTCTTT. This sequence encodes CASSWGTGAMNTEAFF.

V and J are TRBV7-2 and TRBJ2-5, with 11 bases fitting TRBD2. The germline V gene encodes CDR1 SGHTA and CDR2 FQGNSA. Trimming cost V 2 bases and J 2 bases; bases outside gene matches: 4. The CDR3 totals 16 residues. CDR3 in amino acids: CASSLPGTSGQETQYF. CDR3 sequence (DNA): TGTGCCAGCAGCTTACCCGGGACTAGCGGACAAGAGACCCAGTACTTC.